These T cell receptor beta chains were read from a single sample in a study of blood T cell repertoires in COVID-19. Only in-frame clones appear in the TCRdb table, and some are missing; sequencing was by immunoSEQ multiplex PCR. The table records 200,000 to 300,000 clones, more than 85% of them present only once. Sequences were obtained from PBMCs or T cells enriched from blood (not recorded which). Receptor source: a man aged 40-49 years who had recovered from COVID-19. Each CDR3 is given with its conserved first and last residue. Each record gives: V gene, CDR3 length, clone size, D gene, J gene, CDR3 protein, CDR3 DNA. The D gene is left open where the match is weak. Only part of the rows carry a size: once, few, many, or a class if the clone is expanded.

TRBV24-1	17	NA	TRBD2	TRBJ2-1	CATSDFRTSGNYNEQFF	TGTGCCACCAGTGATTTCCGGACTAGCGGGAACTACAATGAGCAGTTCTTC
TRBV28	17	NA	NA	TRBJ2-5	CASSLFRSVRGQETQYF	TGTGCCAGCAGTTTATTTAGGAGCGTCAGGGGACAAGAGACCCAGTACTTC
TRBV5-1	14	NA	NA	TRBJ2-5	CASSGGAEGETQYF	TGCGCCAGCAGTGGGGGGGCCGAGGGCGAGACCCAGTACTTC
TRBV2	16	NA	TRBD1	TRBJ2-1	CASSLEQGISYNEQFF	TGTGCCAGCAGTTTAGAACAGGGGATTTCCTACAATGAGCAGTTCTTC
TRBV7-6	16	NA	NA	TRBJ1-5	CASSPVSGPSNQPQHF	TGTGCCAGCAGCCCAGTATCAGGGCCTAGCAATCAGCCCCAGCATTTT
TRBV7-2	16	NA	NA	TRBJ2-5	CASSQNRQSGQETQYF	TGTGCCAGCAGCCAGAACCGACAGTCAGGGCAAGAGACCCAGTACTTC
TRBV19	12	NA	NA	TRBJ1-1	CASSPRSTEAFF	TGTGCCAGTAGTCCTCGTAGCACTGAAGCTTTCTTT
TRBV6-5	12	NA	NA	TRBJ1-5	CASSFPNQPQHF	TGTGCCAGCAGTTTCCCTAATCAGCCCCAGCATTTT
TRBV7-6	14	NA	NA	TRBJ2-1	CASSHTGANNEQFF	TGTGCCAGCAGTCATACAGGCGCAAACAATGAGCAGTTCTTC
TRBV7-9	14	NA	NA	TRBJ1-5	CASSSLGPSQPQHF	TGTGCCAGCAGCTCGCTCGGTCCTAGTCAGCCCCAGCATTTT
TRBV7-9	15	few	NA	TRBJ2-7	CASSPEFDRTYEQYF	TGTGCCAGCAGCCCCGAATTTGACAGGACCTACGAGCAGTACTTC
TRBV7-3	15	NA	NA	TRBJ2-1	CASSLNVGGPNEQFF	TGTGCCAGCAGCTTAAATGTCGGGGGGCCCAATGAGCAGTTCTTC
TRBV7-8	16	NA	NA	TRBJ2-5	CASSLARTPESETQYF	TGTGCCAGCAGCTTAGCGCGGACTCCGGAATCAGAGACCCAGTACTTC
TRBV6-2/TRBV6-3	12	NA	NA	TRBJ2-7	CASSYAAYEQYF	TGTGCCAGCAGTTACGCGGCCTACGAGCAGTACTTC
TRBV30	12	NA	TRBD1	TRBJ2-7	CAWIDRGYEQYF	TGTGCCTGGATTGACAGGGGCTACGAGCAGTACTTC
TRBV19	15	NA	TRBD1	TRBJ1-1	CASSSRQGFDTEAFF	TGTGCCAGTAGTTCCCGACAGGGGTTTGACACTGAAGCTTTCTTT
TRBV7-6	14	NA	NA	TRBJ2-7	CASSLGQLAYEQYF	TGTGCCAGCAGCTTAGGACAGTTGGCCTACGAGCAGTACTTC
TRBV27	18	NA	TRBD2	TRBJ2-7	CASSFRNVGGSLSYEQYF	TGTGCCAGCAGTTTCCGGAATGTTGGCGGGAGTCTATCCTACGAGCAGTACTTC
TRBV19	14	NA	NA	TRBJ1-6	CASTETGYNSPLHF	TGTGCCAGTACCGAAACGGGGTATAATTCACCCCTCCACTTT
TRBV19	15	NA	TRBD2	TRBJ2-2	CASSIQAGVTGELFF	TGTGCCAGTAGTATCCAAGCGGGAGTTACCGGGGAGCTGTTTTTT
TRBV30	13	NA	NA	TRBJ2-7	CAWSAGRSYEQYF	TGTGCCTGGAGTGCCGGTCGCTCCTACGAGCAGTACTTC
TRBV7-9	13	once	NA	TRBJ2-1	CASSLDSYNEQFF	TGTGCCAGCAGCTTAGACAGCTACAATGAGCAGTTCTTC
TRBV7-7	17	NA	NA	TRBJ2-1	CASSLELGRKSYNEQFF	TGTGCCAGCAGCTTAGAGTTGGGCAGAAAGAGTTACAATGAGCAGTTCTTC
TRBV7-7	13	NA	NA	TRBJ2-2	CASSLDRTGELFF	TGTGCCAGCAGCTTAGACCGGACCGGGGAGCTGTTTTTT
TRBV5-1	15	NA	TRBD2	TRBJ2-5	CASTLLAATEETQYF	TGCGCCAGCACCCTCCTAGCGGCGACAGAAGAGACCCAGTACTTC
TRBV7-9	15	NA	NA	TRBJ2-5	CASSLDGRGWETQYF	TGTGCCAGCAGCTTAGATGGCAGGGGCTGGGAGACCCAGTACTTC
TRBV3-1/TRBV3-2	14	NA	TRBD1	TRBJ1-1	CASSQGTGVSEAFF	TGTGCCAGCAGCCAAGGGACAGGGGTGAGTGAAGCTTTCTTT
TRBV10-2	15	NA	TRBD2	TRBJ2-7	CASSDPGLHSYEQYF	TGCGCCAGCAGTGACCCGGGACTACACTCCTACGAGCAGTACTTC
TRBV3-1/TRBV3-2	13	NA	NA	TRBJ1-5	CASSPNLNQPQHF	TGTGCCAGCAGCCCTAATCTGAATCAGCCCCAGCATTTT
TRBV18	14	NA	NA	TRBJ2-5	CASSPWDYQETQYF	TGTGCCAGCTCACCGTGGGACTACCAAGAGACCCAGTACTTC
TRBV6-5	14	NA	TRBD1	TRBJ1-2	CASSYLGTGNGYTF	TGTGCCAGCAGTTATCTCGGGACAGGGAATGGCTACACCTTC
TRBV19	14	NA	NA	TRBJ1-3	CASSPGSSGNTIYF	TGTGCCAGTAGTCCGGGTTCCTCTGGAAACACCATATATTTT
TRBV18	14	NA	NA	TRBJ1-3	CASSPASGGNTIYF	TGTGCCAGCTCACCAGCATCAGGGGGAAACACCATATATTTT
TRBV7-6	14	NA	NA	TRBJ2-3	CASSLWSGMDTQYF	TGTGCCAGCAGCTTATGGTCAGGGATGGATACGCAGTATTTT
TRBV11-3	14	NA	TRBD1	TRBJ1-4	CASSRRDRNEKLFF	TGTGCCAGCAGCAGACGGGACAGGAATGAAAAACTGTTTTTT
TRBV11-3	18	NA	NA	TRBJ1-1	CASSSGLWAGARDTEAFF	TGTGCCAGCAGCTCGGGGCTATGGGCAGGGGCTAGAGACACTGAAGCTTTCTTT
TRBV18	14	NA	NA	TRBJ1-6	CASSPMDSNSPLHF	TGTGCCAGCTCACCGATGGACAGTAATTCACCCCTCCACTTT
TRBV5-8	17	NA	NA	TRBJ2-3	CASSLGVIVTSTDTQYF	TGTGCCAGCAGCTTGGGTGTCATCGTCACTAGCACAGATACGCAGTATTTT
TRBV7-9	15	NA	TRBD1	TRBJ1-1	CASSSRQGMSTEAFF	TGTGCCAGCAGCTCTCGACAGGGGATGAGCACTGAAGCTTTCTTT
TRBV6-1	16	NA	NA	TRBJ1-5	CASSEEGGGGRQPQHF	TGTGCCAGCAGTGAAGAAGGAGGGGGGGGGCGTCAGCCCCAGCATTTT
TRBV10-3	15	NA	TRBD1	TRBJ1-2	CAISEFGTGNYGYTF	TGTGCCATCAGTGAGTTTGGGACAGGCAACTATGGCTACACCTTC
TRBV7-6	14	NA	TRBD1	TRBJ1-4	CASSPGQYNEKLFF	TGTGCCAGCAGCCCGGGACAGTATAATGAAAAACTGTTTTTT
TRBV19	17	NA	TRBD2	TRBJ2-3	CASSRKTGLAGEDTQYF	TGTGCCAGCAGCAGGAAGACGGGACTAGCGGGGGAGGATACGCAGTATTTT
TRBV6-6	14	NA	TRBD1	TRBJ2-7	CASSYSTGVNEQYF	TGTGCCAGCAGTTACTCTACAGGGGTCAACGAGCAGTACTTC
TRBV30	15	NA	TRBD2	TRBJ2-2	CAWSVAGEHTGELFF	TGTGCCTGGAGTGTGGCGGGGGAACACACCGGGGAGCTGTTTTTT
TRBV10-3	14	few	NA	TRBJ1-1	CAISEFQGTLEAFF	TGTGCCATCAGTGAGTTCCAGGGGACCCTAGAAGCTTTCTTT
TRBV7-9	17	NA	NA	TRBJ2-2	CASSLGRNRASTGELFF	TGTGCCAGCAGCTTAGGAAGAAACAGGGCGAGCACCGGGGAGCTGTTTTTT
TRBV2	19	NA	NA	TRBJ1-5	CASSVAVREGDNSNQPQHF	TGTGCCAGCAGCGTCGCGGTCAGGGAGGGGGATAATAGCAATCAGCCCCAGCATTTT
TRBV21-1	14	NA	NA	TRBJ2-5	CASSKVLVPETQYF	TGTGCCAGCAGCAAAGTACTAGTCCCAGAGACCCAGTACTTC
TRBV5-8	15	NA	NA	TRBJ2-6	CASSTQGSGANVLTF	TGTGCCAGCAGCACTCAGGGCTCTGGGGCCAACGTCCTGACTTTC
TRBV7-9	15	NA	NA	TRBJ2-7	CASSSPPGGSYEQYF	TGTGCCAGCAGTTCGCCTCCAGGAGGGAGCTACGAGCAGTACTTC
TRBV6-5	15	NA	NA	TRBJ1-2	CASSYTGGRIYGYTF	TGTGCCAGCAGTTACACAGGAGGGAGAATATATGGCTACACCTTC
TRBV7-3	12	NA	NA	TRBJ2-1	CASSLTNNEQFF	TGTGCCAGCAGCTTAACTAACAATGAGCAGTTCTTC
TRBV6-5	15	NA	TRBD1	TRBJ2-7	CASRPGTGEPHEQYF	TGTGCCAGCCGCCCCGGGACAGGGGAGCCCCACGAGCAGTACTTC
TRBV7-8	16	few	TRBD2	TRBJ2-5	CASRSTRAGARETQYF	TGTGCCAGCAGATCCACAAGAGCGGGAGCTCGAGAGACCCAGTACTTC